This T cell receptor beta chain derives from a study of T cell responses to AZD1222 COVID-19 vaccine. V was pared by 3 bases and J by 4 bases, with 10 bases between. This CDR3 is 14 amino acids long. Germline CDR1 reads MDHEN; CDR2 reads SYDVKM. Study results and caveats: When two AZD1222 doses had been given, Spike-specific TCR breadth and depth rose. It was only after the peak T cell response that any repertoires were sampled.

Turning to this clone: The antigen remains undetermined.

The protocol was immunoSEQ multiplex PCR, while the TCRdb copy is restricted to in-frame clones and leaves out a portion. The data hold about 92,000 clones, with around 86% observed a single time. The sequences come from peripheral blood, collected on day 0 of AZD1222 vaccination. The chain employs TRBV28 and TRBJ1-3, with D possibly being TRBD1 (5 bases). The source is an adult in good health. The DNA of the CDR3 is TGTGCCAGCAGTTTCCCAGGGCCAGGAAACACCATATATTTT. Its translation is CASSFPGPGNTIYF.